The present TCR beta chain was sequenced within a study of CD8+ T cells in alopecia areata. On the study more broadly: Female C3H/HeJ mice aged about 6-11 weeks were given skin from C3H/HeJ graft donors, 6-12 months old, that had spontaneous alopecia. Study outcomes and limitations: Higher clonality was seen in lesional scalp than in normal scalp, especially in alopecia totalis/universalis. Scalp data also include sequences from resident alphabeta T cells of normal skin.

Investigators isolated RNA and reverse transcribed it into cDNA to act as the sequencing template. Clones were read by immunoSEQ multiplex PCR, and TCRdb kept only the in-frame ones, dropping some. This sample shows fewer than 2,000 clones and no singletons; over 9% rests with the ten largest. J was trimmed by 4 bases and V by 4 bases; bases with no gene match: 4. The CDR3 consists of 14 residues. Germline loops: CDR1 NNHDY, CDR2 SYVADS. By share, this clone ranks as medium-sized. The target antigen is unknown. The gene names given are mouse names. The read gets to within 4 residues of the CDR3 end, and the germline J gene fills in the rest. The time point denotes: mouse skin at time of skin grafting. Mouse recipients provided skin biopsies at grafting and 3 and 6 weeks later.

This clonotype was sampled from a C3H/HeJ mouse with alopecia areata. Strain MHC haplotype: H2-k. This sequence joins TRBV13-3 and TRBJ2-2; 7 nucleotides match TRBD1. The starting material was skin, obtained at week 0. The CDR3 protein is CASSYRGGTGQLYF. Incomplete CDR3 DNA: TGTGCCAGCAGTTACAGGGGAGGCACCGGG. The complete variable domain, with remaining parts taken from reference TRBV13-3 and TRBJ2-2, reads EAAVTQSPRSKVAVTGGKVTLSCHQTNNHDYMYWYRQDTGHGLRLIHYSYVADSTEKGDIPDGYKASRPSQENFSLILELASLSQTAVYFCASSYRGGTGQLYFGEGSKLTVL.